One and the same sample provided the 3 T cell receptor beta chains below, sequenced in a study of T cells in Graves' hyperthyroidism and ophthalmopathy. RNA transcripts provided the source from which TCR beta CDR3 regions were amplified. The HTBI primer set was used in a first-round RT-PCR of the TCR CDR3. Using its own MiXCR run on the multiplex PCR reads, TCRdb lists one record per CDR3 protein. Here the sample spans some 350,000 distinct CDR3 sequences, about 18% being singletons. Sequencing was performed on blood. Receptors were obtained from a woman aged 18 to 35 with Graves' hyperthyroidism.

This clonotype was seen repeatedly, ten times or more. This sequence joins TRBV27 and TRBJ1-2; D may be TRBD1 (5 bases). Deletions cut 1 base from V and 7 bases from J, with 16 bases between. Germline V CDR1 and CDR2: MNHEY, SMNVEV (reference sequence). This CDR3 is 15 amino acids long. The CDR3 loop is CASSLLFGGEVGYTF. The CDR3 DNA is TGTGCCAGCAGTTTATTATTTGGGGGGGAGGTTGGCTACACCTTC.

This clonotype has a count of ten or more. V usage is TRBV20-1 and J usage is TRBJ2-7, with D maybe TRBD1 (5 bases). The CDR3 has 11 residues. Germline V CDR1 and CDR2: DFQATT, SNEGSKA (reference sequence). Trimming pared 4 bases from V and 5 bases from J, leaving 9 bases between. The CDR3: CSAIPGHEQYF. DNA of the CDR3: TGCAGTGCTATACCAGGGCACGAGCAGTACTTC.

The chain employs TRBV11-2 and TRBJ2-6, with 8 bases that match TRBD1. The CDR3 is 17 residues long. Losses at the gene ends were 7 bases for V and 2 bases for J; bases not matched to a gene: 10. Germline V CDR1 and CDR2: SGHAT, FQNNGV. CDR3 nucleotide sequence: TGTGCCAGCAACCCTCTTTCAGGGGGCGCTGGGGCCAACGTCCTGACTTTC. Translating gives CASNPLSGGAGANVLTF.